This T cell receptor beta chain is drawn from a study of T cell repertoires in cytomegalovirus infection. Note on this clonotype: Its antigen is unknown.

The length of the CDR3 is 14 residues. J lost 0 bases, V lost 6 bases, and 5 bases had no gene match. Germline V gene sequence: CDR1 DFQATT, CDR2 SNEGSKA (reference sequence). MiXCR, run by TCRdb on the reads, gives a single entry per CDR3 protein. The repertoire holds about 470,000 distinct CDR3 sequences, with about 42% as singletons. This material consisted of cultured PBMCs, taken from culture after CMV antigen stimulation. The rearrangement uses TRBV20-1 and TRBJ1-3; 7 bases are shared with TRBD1. This TCR was sampled from a human donor in good health (CMV status not recorded). Some clones in this sample may be carry-over from other donors' samples. CDR3 sequence (DNA): TGCAGTGCACACGGGACAGCCTCTGGAAACACCATATATTTT. Its protein is CSAHGTASGNTIYF.